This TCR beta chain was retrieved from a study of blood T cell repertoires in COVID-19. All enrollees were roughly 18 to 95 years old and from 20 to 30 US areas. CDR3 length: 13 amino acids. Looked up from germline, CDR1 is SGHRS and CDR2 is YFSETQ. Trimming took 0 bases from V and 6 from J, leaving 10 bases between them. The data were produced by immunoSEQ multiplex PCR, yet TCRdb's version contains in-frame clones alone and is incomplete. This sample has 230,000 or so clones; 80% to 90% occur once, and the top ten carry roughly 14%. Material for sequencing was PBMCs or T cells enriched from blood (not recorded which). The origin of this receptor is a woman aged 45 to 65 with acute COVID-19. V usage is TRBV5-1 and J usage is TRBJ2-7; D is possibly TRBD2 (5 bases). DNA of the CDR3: TGCGCCAGCAGCTTGGAGATCGGGATCGAGCAGTACTTC. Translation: CASSLEIGIEQYF.